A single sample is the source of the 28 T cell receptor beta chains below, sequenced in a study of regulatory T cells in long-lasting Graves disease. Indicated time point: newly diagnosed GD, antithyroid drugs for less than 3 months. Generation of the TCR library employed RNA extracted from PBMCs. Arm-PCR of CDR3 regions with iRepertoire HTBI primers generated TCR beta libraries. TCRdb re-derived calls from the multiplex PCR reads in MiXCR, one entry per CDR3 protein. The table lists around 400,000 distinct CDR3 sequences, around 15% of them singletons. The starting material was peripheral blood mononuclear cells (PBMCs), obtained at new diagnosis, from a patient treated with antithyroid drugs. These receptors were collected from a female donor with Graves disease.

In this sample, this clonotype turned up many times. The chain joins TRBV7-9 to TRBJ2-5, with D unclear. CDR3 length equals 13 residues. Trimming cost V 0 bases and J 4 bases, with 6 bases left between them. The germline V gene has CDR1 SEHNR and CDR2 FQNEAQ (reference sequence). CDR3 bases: TGTGCCAGCAGCTTAGCGGTCGGAGAGACCCAGTACTTC. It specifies CASSLAVGETQYF. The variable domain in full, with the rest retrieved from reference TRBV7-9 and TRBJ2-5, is DTGVSQNPRHKITKRGQNVTFRCDPISEHNRLYWYRQTLGQGPEFLTYFQNEAQLEKSRLLSDRFSAERPKGSFSTLEIQRTEQGDSAMYLCASSLAVGETQYFGPGTRLLVL.

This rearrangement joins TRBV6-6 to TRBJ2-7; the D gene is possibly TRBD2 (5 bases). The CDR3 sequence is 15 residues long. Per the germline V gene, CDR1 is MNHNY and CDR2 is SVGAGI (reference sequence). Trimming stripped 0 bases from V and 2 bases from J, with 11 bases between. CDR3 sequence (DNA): TGTGCCAGCAGTTACTCATCCGGGGATCCCTACGAGCAGTACTTC. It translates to CASSYSSGDPYEQYF.

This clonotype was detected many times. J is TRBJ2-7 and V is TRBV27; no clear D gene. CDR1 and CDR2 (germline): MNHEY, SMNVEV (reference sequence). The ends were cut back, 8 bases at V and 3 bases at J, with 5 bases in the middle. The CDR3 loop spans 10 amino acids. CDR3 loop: CASGDYEQYF. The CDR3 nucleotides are TGTGCCAGCGGGGACTACGAGCAGTACTTC.

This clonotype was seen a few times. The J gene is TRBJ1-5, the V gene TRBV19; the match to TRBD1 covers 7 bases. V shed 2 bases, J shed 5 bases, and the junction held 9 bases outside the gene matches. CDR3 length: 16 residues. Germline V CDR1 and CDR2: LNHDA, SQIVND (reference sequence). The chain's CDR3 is CASSIRGQVIYQPQHF. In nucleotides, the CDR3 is TGTGCCAGTAGTATAAGGGGGCAAGTAATCTATCAGCCCCAGCATTTT.

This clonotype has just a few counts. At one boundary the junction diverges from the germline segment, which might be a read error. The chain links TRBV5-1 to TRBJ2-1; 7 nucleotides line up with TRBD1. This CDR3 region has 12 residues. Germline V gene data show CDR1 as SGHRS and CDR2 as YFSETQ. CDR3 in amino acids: CTSSFTGDEQFF. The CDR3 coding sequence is TGCACCAGCAGCTTTACAGGGGATGAGCAGTTCTTC.

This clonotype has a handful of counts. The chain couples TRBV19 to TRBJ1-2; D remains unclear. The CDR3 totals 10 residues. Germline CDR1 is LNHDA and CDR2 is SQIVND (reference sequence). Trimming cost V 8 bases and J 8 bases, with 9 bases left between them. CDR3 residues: CASGLGGYTF. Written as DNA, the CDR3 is TGTGCCAGTGGCTTAGGGGGCTACACCTTC.

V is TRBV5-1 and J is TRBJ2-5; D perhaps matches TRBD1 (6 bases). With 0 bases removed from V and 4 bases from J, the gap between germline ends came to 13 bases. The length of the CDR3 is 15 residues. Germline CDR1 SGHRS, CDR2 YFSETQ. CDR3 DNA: TGCGCCAGCAGCTTGGACAGGGCTGGAGGAGAGACCCAGTACTTC. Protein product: CASSLDRAGGETQYF.

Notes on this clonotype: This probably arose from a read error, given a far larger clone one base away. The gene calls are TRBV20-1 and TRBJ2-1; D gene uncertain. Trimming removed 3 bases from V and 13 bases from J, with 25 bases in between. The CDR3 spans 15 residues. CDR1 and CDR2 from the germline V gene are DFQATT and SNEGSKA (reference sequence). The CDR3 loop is CSASRVYSYQETQFF. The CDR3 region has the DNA TGCAGTGCTAGTCGGGTCTACTCGTACCAAGAGACCCAGTTCTTC.

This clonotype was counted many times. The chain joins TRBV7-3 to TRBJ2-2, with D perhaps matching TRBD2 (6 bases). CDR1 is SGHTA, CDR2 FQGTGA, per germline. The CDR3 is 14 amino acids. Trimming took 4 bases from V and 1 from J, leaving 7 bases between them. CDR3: CASSSRENTGELFF. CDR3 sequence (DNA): TGTGCCAGCAGCTCGCGGGAGAACACCGGGGAGCTGTTTTTT.

The CDR3 region has the DNA TGTGCCAGCCTCTCCCTGGGGGCGAACACTGAAGCTTTCTTT. Residues: CASLSLGANTEAFF. The gene calls are TRBV28 and TRBJ1-1; D perhaps matches TRBD1 (6 bases). Trimming cost V 8 bases and J 1 base, with 14 bases left between them. The CDR3 spans 14 residues. From germline, CDR1 is MDHEN and CDR2 SYDVKM.

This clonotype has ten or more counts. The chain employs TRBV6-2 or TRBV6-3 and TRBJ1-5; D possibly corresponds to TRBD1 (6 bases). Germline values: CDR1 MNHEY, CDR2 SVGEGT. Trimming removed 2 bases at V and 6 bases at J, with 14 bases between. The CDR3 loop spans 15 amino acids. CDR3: CASSYRGAETQPQHF. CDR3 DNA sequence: TGTGCCAGCAGTTACAGGGGGGCGGAAACTCAGCCCCAGCATTTT.

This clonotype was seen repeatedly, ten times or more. Here the CDR3 DNA reads TGCAGTGCGAAGCGGGGCAGGGGCACAGATACGCAGTATTTT. Residues: CSAKRGRGTDTQYF. The chain links TRBV20-1 to TRBJ2-3; 7 bases are shared with TRBD2. CDR1 and CDR2 from the germline V gene are DFQATT and SNEGSKA (reference sequence). V lost 6 bases to trimming and J lost 1 base; unmatched junction nucleotides: 7. The CDR3 is 14 amino acids.

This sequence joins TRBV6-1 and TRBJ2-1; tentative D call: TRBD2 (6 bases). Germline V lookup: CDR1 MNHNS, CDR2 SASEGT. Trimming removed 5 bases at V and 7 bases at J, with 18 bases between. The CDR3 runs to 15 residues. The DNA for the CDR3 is TGTGCCAGCAGTCCCGGAGCTAGCGTCTTTAATGAGCAGTTCTTC. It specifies CASSPGASVFNEQFF.

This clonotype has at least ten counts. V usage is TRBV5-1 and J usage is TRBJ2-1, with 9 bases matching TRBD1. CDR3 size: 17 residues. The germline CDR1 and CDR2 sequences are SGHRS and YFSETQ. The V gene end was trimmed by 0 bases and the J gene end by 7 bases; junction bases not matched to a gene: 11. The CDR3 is CASSLAERTGDGNEQFF. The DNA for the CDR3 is TGCGCCAGCAGCTTGGCCGAGAGGACAGGGGACGGGAATGAGCAGTTCTTC.

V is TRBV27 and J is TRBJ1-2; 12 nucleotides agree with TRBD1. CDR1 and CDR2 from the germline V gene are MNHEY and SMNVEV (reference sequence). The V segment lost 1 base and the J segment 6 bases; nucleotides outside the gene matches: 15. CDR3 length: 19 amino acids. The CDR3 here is CASSLFLRDRGLHFDGYTF. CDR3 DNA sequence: TGTGCCAGCAGTTTATTTTTGAGGGACAGGGGGCTCCATTTTGATGGCTACACCTTC.

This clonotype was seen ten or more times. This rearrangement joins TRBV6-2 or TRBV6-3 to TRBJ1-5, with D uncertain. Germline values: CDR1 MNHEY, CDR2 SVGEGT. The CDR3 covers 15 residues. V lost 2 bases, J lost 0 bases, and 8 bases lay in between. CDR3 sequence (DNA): TGTGCCAGCAGTTACCCAGGCTTTAGCAATCAGCCCCAGCATTTT. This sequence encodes CASSYPGFSNQPQHF.

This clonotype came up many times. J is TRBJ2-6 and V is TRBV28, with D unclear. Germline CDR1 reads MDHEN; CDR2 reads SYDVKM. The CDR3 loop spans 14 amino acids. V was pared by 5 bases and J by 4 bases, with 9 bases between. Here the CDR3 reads CASSPTEGANVLTF. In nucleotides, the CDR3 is TGTGCCAGCAGTCCTACCGAGGGGGCCAACGTCCTGACTTTC.

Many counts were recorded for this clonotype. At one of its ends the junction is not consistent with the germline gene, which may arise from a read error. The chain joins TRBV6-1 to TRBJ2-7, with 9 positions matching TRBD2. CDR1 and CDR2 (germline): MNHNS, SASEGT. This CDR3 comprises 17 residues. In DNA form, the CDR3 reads TGTGTCAGCAGCTCTTGGGGACTAGCTTTAAGAGAGTACGAGCAGTACTTC. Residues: CVSSSWGLALREYEQYF.

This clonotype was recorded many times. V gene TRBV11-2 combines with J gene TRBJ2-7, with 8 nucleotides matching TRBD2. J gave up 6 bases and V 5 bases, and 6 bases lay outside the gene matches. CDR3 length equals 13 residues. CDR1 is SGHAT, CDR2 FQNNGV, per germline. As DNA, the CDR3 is TGTGCCAGCAGCGCGGGACTAGAGAGCGAGCAGTACTTC. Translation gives CASSAGLESEQYF.

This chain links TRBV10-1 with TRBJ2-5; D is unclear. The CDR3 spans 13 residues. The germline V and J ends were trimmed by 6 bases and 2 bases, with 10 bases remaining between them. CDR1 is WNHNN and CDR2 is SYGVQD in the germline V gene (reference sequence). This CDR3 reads CASRAGRQETQYF. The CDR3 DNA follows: TGCGCCAGCAGGGCAGGCAGGCAAGAGACCCAGTACTTC.

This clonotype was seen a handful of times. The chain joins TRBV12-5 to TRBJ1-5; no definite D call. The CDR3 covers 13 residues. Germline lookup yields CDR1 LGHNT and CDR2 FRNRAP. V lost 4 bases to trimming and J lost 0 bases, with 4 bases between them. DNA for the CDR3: TGTGCTAGTGGTTCCCGTAGCAATCAGCCCCAGCATTTT. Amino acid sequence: CASGSRSNQPQHF.

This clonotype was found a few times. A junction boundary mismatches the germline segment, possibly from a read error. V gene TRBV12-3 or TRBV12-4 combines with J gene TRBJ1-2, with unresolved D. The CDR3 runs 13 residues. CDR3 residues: CASSRWRTYSYTF. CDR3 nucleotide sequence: TGTGCCAGCAGTCGCTGGCGTACCTATAGCTACACCTTC.

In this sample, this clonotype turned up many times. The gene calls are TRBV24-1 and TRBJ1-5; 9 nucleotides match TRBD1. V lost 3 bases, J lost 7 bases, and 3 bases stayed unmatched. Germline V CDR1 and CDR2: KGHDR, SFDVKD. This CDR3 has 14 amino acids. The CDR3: CATSDGTGRQPQHF. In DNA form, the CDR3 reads TGTGCCACCAGTGATGGGACAGGGAGACAGCCCCAGCATTTT.

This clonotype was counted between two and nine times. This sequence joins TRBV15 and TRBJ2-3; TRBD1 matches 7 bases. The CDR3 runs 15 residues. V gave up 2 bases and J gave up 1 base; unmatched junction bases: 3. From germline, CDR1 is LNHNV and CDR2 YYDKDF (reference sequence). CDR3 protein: CATSRKDRGTDTQYF. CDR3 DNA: TGTGCCACCAGCAGAAAAGACAGGGGCACAGATACGCAGTATTTT.

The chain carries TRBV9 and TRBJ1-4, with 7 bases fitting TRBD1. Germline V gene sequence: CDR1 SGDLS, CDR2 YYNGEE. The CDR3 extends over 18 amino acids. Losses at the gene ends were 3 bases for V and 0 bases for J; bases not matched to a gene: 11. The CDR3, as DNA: TGTGCCAGCAGCGGTCAAACAGGGGATGGCGCAACTAATGAAAAACTGTTTTTT. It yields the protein CASSGQTGDGATNEKLFF.

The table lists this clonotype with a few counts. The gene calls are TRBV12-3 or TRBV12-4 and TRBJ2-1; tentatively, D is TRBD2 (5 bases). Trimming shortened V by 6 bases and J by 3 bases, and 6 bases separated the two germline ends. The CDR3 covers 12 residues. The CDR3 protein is CASREVYNEQFF. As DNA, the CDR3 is TGTGCCAGCAGGGAGGTCTACAATGAGCAGTTCTTC.

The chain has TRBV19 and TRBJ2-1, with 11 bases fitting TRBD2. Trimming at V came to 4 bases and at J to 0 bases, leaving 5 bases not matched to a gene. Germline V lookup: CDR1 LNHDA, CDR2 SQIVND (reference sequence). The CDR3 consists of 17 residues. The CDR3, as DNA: TGTGCCAGTAGTACAGGGACTAGCGGAAGCTCCTACAATGAGCAGTTCTTC. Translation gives CASSTGTSGSSYNEQFF.

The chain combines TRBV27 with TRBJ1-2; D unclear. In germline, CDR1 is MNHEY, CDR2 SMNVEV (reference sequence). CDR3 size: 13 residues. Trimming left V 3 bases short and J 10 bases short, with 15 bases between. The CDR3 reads CASSLSRTAVYTF. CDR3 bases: TGTGCCAGCAGTTTGTCACGGACGGCGGTCTACACCTTC.